This T cell receptor (beta chain) was recorded in a study of cytomegalovirus exposure and HLA in healthy donors. Findings of the study overall: High specificity and sensitivity for cytomegalovirus status were reported for the classifier. CMV serostatus stood as the only immune exposure information on hand. In a later analysis, TCR association rates varied by HLA locus: DRB1 most, HLA-C fewest.

The primer mix had 60 Vbeta and 13 Jbeta primers. Sequencing used immunoSEQ multiplex PCR; TCRdb keeps in-frame clones, though not all of them. The table lists roughly 180,000 clones, about 9% of them singletons. This clone was counted between two and nine times. Its antigen is unknown. V gave up 0 bases and J gave up 0 bases; unmatched junction bases: 5. The CDR3 has 16 residues. From germline, CDR1 is SGHTA and CDR2 FQGNSA. The receptor was derived from a woman in her 30s in good health and CMV-seropositive. The V and J genes are TRBV7-2 and TRBJ2-7; 7 positions match TRBD2. Input material: PBMCs. For the CDR3, the DNA is TGTGCCAGCAGCTTAGCTCCCTCTAGCGGCTCCTACGAGCAGTACTTC. The encoded protein is CASSLAPSSGSYEQYF.